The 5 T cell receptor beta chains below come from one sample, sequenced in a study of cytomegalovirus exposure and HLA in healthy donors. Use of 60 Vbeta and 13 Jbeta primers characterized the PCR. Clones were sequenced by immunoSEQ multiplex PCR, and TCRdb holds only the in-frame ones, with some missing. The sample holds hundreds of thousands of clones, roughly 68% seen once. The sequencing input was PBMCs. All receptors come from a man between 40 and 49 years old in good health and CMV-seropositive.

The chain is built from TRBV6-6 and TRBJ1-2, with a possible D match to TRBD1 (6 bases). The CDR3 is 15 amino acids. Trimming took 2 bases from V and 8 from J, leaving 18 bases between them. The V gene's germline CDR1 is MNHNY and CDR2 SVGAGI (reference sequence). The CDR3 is CASSYALRGARGYTF. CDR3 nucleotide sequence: TGTGCCAGCAGTTACGCCCTCCGGGGGGCGCGGGGCTACACCTTC.

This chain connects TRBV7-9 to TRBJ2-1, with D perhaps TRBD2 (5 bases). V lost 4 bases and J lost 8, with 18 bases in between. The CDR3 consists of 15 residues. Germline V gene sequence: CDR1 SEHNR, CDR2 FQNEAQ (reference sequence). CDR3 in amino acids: CASSSWAAKEDEQFF. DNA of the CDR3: TGTGCCAGCAGCTCGTGGGCTGCTAAGGAGGATGAGCAGTTCTTC. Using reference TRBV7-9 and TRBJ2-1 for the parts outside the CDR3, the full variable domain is DTGVSQNPRHKITKRGQNVTFRCDPISEHNRLYWYRQTLGQGPEFLTYFQNEAQLEKSRLLSDRFSAERPKGSFSTLEIQRTEQGDSAMYLCASSSWAAKEDEQFFGPGTRLTVL.

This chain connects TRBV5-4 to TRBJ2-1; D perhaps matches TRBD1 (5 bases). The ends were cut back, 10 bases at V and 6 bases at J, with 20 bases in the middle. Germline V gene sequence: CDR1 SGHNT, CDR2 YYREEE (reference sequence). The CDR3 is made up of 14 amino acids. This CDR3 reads CASYRAGSFNEQFF. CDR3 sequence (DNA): TGTGCCTCTTATAGGGCAGGGTCTTTCAATGAGCAGTTCTTC. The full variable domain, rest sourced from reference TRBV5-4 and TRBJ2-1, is ETGVTQSPTHLIKTRGQQVTLRCSSQSGHNTVSWYQQALGQGPQFIFQYYREEENGRGNFPPRFSGLQFPNYSSELNVNALELDDSALYLCASYRAGSFNEQFFGPGTRLTVL.

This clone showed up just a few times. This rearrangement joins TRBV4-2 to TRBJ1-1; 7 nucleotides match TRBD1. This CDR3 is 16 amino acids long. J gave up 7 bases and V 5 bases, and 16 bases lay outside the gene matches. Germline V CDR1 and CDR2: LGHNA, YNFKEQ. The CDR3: CASSMRMDRPSYEAFF. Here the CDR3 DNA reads TGTGCCAGCAGCATGCGCATGGACAGGCCGAGTTATGAAGCTTTCTTT.

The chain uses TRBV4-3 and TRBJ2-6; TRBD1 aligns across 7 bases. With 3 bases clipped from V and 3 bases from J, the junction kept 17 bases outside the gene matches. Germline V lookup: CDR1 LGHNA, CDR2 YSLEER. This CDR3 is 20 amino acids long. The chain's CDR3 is CASSQQHSTGLGGGANVLTF. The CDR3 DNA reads TGCGCCAGCAGCCAGCAACATTCGACAGGGCTAGGAGGTGGGGCCAACGTCCTGACTTTC.